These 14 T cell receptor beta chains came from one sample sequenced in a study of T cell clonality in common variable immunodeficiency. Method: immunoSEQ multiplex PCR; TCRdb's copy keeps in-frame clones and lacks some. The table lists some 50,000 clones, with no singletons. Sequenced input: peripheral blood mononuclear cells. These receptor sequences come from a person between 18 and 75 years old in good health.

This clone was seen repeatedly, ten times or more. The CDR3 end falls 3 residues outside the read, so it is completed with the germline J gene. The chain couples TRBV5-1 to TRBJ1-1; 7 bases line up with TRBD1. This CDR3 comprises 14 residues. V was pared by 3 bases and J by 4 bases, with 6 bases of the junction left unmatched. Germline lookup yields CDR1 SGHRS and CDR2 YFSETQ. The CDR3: CASSSDRAGTEAFF. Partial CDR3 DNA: TGCGCCAGCAGCTCTGACAGGGCGGGCACTGAA. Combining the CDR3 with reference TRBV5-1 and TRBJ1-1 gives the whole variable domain KAGVTQTPRYLIKTRGQQVTLSCSPISGHRSVSWYQQTPGQGLQFLFEYFSETQRNKGNFPGRFSGRQFSNSRSEMNVSTLELGDSALYLCASSSDRAGTEAFFGQGTRLTVV.

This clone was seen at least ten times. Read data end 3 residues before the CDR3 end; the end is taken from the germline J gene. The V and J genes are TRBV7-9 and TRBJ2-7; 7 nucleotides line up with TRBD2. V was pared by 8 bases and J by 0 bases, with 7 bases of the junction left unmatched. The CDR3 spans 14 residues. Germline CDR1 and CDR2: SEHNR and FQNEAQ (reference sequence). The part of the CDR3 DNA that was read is TGTGCCAGCCTTCCCGGGACTAACTCCTACGAG. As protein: CASLPGTNSYE. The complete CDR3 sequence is CASLPGTNSYEQYF.

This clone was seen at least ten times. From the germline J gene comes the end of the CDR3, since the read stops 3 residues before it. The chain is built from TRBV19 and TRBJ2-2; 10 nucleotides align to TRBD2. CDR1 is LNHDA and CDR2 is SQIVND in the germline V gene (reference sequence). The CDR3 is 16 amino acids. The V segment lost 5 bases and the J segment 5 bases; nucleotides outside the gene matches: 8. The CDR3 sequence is CASSLRLAGWTGELFF. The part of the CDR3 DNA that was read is TGTGCCAGTAGTCTCCGACTAGCGGGCTGGACCGGGGAG.

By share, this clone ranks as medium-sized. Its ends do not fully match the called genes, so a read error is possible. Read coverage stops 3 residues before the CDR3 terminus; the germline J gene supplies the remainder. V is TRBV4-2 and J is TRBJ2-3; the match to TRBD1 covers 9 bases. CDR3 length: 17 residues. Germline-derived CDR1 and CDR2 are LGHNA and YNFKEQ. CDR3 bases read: TGCGCCAGCAGCCAAGACGGAGGACAGGGGCGGACAGATACG. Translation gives CASSQDGGQGRTDT. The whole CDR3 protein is CASSQDGGQGRTDTQYF.

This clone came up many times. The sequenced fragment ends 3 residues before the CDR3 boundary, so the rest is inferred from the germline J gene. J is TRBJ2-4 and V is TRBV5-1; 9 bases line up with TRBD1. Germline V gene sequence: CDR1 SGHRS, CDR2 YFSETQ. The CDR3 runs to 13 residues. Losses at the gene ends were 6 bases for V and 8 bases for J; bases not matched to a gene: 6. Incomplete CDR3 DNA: TGCGCCAGCATGAGGGACAGGGAAGACATT. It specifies CASMRDREDI. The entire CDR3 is CASMRDREDIQYF.

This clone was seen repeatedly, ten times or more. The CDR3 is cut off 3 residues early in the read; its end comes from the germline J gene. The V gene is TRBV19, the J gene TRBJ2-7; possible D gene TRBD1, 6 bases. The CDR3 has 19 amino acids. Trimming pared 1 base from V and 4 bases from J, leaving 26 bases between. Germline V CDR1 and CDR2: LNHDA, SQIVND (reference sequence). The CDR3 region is CASSIAAQGIYGLWYEQYF. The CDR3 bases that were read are TGTGCCAGTAGTATAGCAGCGCAGGGGATTTACGGACTGTGGTACGAG. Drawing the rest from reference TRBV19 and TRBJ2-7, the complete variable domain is DGGITQSPKYLFRKEGQNVTLSCEQNLNHDAMYWYRQDPGQGLRLIYYSQIVNDFQKGDIAEGYSVSREKKESFPLTVTSAQKNPTAFYLCASSIAAQGIYGLWYEQYFGPGTRLTVT.

Partial CDR3 DNA: TGTGCCAGCAGCTCTGACAGGATGCGATTCACAGATACC. Protein sequence: CASSSDRMRFTDT. The whole CDR3 protein reads CASSSDRMRFTDTYTF. The rearrangement links TRBV7-3 to TRBJ1-2, with D possibly matching TRBD1 (6 bases). The read ends 3 residues shy of where the CDR3 ends; the end is completed using the germline J gene. In germline, CDR1 is SGHTA, CDR2 FQGTGA. The CDR3 loop spans 16 amino acids.

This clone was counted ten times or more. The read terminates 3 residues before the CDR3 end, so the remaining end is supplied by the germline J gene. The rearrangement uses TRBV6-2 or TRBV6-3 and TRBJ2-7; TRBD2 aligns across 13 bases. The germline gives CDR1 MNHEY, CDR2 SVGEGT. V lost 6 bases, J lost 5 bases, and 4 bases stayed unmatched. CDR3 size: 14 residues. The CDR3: CASRGLAGRDEQYF. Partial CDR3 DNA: TGTGCCAGCAGGGGACTAGCGGGGAGGGACGAG.

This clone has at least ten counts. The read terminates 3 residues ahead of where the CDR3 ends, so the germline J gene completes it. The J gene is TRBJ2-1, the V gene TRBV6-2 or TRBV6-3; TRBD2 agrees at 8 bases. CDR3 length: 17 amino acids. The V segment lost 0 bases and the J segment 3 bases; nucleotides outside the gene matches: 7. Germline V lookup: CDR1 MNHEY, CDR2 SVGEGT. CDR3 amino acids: CASSYSQRLAGYNEQFF. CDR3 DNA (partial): TGTGCCAGCAGTTACTCCCAGAGGCTAGCGGGCTACAATGAG.

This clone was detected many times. The DNA read from the CDR3 is TGCAGTGCTAGCCTCCCCCCGGACAGGCCTAACTATGGC. Protein product: CSASLPPDRPNYG. The whole CDR3 reads CSASLPPDRPNYGYTF. The chain joins TRBV20-1 to TRBJ1-2; TRBD1 agrees at 7 bases. With the read ending 3 residues before the CDR3 end, the germline J gene is used to fill in that end. This CDR3 is 16 amino acids long. Looked up from germline, CDR1 is DFQATT and CDR2 is SNEGSKA (reference sequence). V gave up 3 bases and J gave up 0 bases; unmatched junction bases: 10.

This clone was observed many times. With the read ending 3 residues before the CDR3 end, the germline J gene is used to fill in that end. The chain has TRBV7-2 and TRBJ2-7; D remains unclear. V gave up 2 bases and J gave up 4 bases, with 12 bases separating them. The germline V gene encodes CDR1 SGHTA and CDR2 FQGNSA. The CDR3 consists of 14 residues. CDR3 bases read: TGTGCCAGCAGCTTAAGGGCCACCCAATACGAG. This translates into CASSLRATQYE. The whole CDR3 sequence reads CASSLRATQYEQYF.

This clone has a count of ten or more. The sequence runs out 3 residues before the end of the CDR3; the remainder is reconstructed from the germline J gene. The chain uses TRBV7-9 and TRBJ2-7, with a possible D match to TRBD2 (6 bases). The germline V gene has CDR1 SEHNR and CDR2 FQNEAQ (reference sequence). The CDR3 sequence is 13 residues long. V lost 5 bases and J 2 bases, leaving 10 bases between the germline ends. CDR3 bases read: TGTGCCAGCAGCACGGGACTTACCTACGAG. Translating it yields CASSTGLTYE. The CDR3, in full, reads CASSTGLTYEQYF.

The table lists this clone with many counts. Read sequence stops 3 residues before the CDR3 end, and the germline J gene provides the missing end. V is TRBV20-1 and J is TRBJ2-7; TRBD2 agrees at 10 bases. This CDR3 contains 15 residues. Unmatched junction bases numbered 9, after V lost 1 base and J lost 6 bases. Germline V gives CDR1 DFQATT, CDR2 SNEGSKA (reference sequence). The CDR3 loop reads CSARGTSGQWGEQYF. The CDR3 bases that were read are TGCAGTGCTAGAGGGACTAGCGGCCAGTGGGGCGAG.

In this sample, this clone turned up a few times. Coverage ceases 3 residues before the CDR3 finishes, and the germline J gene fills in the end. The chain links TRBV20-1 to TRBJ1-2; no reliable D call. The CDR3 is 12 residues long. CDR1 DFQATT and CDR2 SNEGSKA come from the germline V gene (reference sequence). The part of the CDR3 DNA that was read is TGCAGTGTCGCGACTAGCGCTGAGACC. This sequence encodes CSVATSAET. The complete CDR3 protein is CSVATSAETYTF.